This is a list of T cell receptor beta chains from one sample in a study of cytomegalovirus exposure and HLA in healthy donors. Profiling relied on immunoSEQ multiplex PCR, and the TCRdb table lists in-frame clones only, not all of them. Of 150,000 to 200,000 clones listed, roughly 70% are singletons. Sequencing was carried out using PBMCs. The receptors shown here come from a middle-aged man in good health and CMV-seropositive. CDR3s include the opening cysteine and the closing phenylalanine or tryptophan. A D gene is named only where the DNA matches it firmly. Clone size is shown for a subset of rows, as once, few, many or a class of expanded clone.

V,size,D,J,DNA,CDR3
TRBV7-2,NA,NA,TRBJ1-5,TGTGCCAGCAGCTTAGACCGACTTAGCAATCAGCCCCAGCATTTT,CASSLDRLSNQPQHF
TRBV11-2,NA,TRBD1,TRBJ1-3,TGTGCCAGCAGCTTTCAGGACAGGGGAAACACCATATATTTT,CASSFQDRGNTIYF
TRBV6-5,few,NA,TRBJ1-1,TGTGCCAGCAGCCGGGAGACACCGAGGGACACTGAAGCTTTCTTT,CASSRETPRDTEAFF
TRBV27,NA,NA,TRBJ2-6,TGTGCCAGCAGTCCACACCGTACTGGGGCCAACGTCCTGACTTTC,CASSPHRTGANVLTF
TRBV11-1,few,TRBD1,TRBJ2-2,TGTGCCAGCAGCTACGGGCAGGGGGCGCGCACCGGGGAGCTGTTTTTT,CASSYGQGARTGELFF
TRBV11-2,NA,NA,TRBJ1-3,TGTGCCAGCAGTTCACAGGGCTTAGGAAACACCATATATTTT,CASSSQGLGNTIYF
TRBV7-9,NA,NA,TRBJ2-1,TGTGCCAGCAGCTTAACTAGGAGACGCGGCGATGAGCAGTTCTTC,CASSLTRRRGDEQFF
TRBV7-2,NA,NA,TRBJ1-6,TGTGCCAGCAGCTTACGAGGGATCTCCGGTAATTCACCCCTCCACTTT,CASSLRGISGNSPLHF
TRBV4-2,NA,NA,TRBJ1-1,TGTGCCAGCAGCCAGACTAGACCCCCGCTTTCAAGCCTGGACACTGAAGCTTTCTTT,CASSQTRPPLSSLDTEAFF
TRBV11-2,few,NA,TRBJ1-1,TGTGCCAGCAGCTTAGGGCCGCCTCTGCCTGCGGGTTTCTTT,CASSLGPPLPAGFF
TRBV7-9,NA,NA,TRBJ2-4,TGTGCCAGCAGCCCTGCACAGGCAGGGTTCGTCAAAAACATTCAGTACTTC,CASSPAQAGFVKNIQYF
TRBV19,few,TRBD1,TRBJ1-5,TGTGCCAGTGGGGACAGGGGGGGCAATCAGCCCCAGCATTTT,CASGDRGGNQPQHF
TRBV4-3,few,NA,TRBJ1-5,TGCGCCAGCAGCCGGGACATCAATCAGCCCCAGCATTTT,CASSRDINQPQHF
TRBV30,few,TRBD1,TRBJ1-1,TGTGCCTGGAGTGCGGAAAGACAGGGGGCAAGGGAAATCACTGAAGCTTTCTTT,CAWSAERQGAREITEAFF
TRBV4-3,NA,NA,TRBJ2-5,TGCGCCAGCAGCCAAGATTTGACCGGTGACTCGGACTTC,CASSQDLTGDSDF
TRBV5-1,NA,NA,TRBJ1-2,TGCGCCAGCAGCTTGGTAGGGGATGACGGCTACACCTTC,CASSLVGDDGYTF
TRBV18,NA,TRBD1,TRBJ1-2,TGTGCCAGCTCAACGACGACAGGGGTAGTAGCGAACTATGGCTACACCTTC,CASSTTTGVVANYGYTF
TRBV4-2,few,NA,TRBJ1-2,TGTGCCAGCAGCCAAGGGTCGGCGGCTGGCTACACCTTC,CASSQGSAAGYTF
TRBV5-1,once,TRBD1,TRBJ2-2,TGCGCCAGCAGCTTAGGGACAGCCAACACCGGGGAGCTGTTTTTT,CASSLGTANTGELFF
TRBV2,NA,NA,TRBJ1-5,TGTGCCAGCAGTGGGATGGGACACGGCAATCAGCCCCAGCATTTT,CASSGMGHGNQPQHF
TRBV29-1,NA,TRBD1,TRBJ2-7,TGCAGCGTCAAAGGGGGCGGAAGCTCATCCTACGAGCAGTACTTC,CSVKGGGSSSYEQYF
TRBV5-1,NA,TRBD1,TRBJ2-7,TGCGCCAGCAGCTTGGGACAGGGGGCTCCCTACGAGCAGTACTTC,CASSLGQGAPYEQYF
TRBV4-2,NA,TRBD2,TRBJ2-2,TGTGCCAGCAGCTCATGGACTAGCGGGGAGAACACCGGGGAGCTGTTTTTT,CASSSWTSGENTGELFF
TRBV7-2,NA,NA,TRBJ1-2,TGTGCCAGCAGCTCCGCGGGGGCGGACCACTATGGCTACACCTTC,CASSSAGADHYGYTF
TRBV2,once,TRBD2,TRBJ2-2,TGTGCCAGCAGTGATAGCGGGGGGGCGTACACCGGGGAGCTGTTTTTT,CASSDSGGAYTGELFF
TRBV21-1,NA,NA,TRBJ1-3,TGTGCCAGCAGCAAAAAAAAGAACAGGGTTTCTGGAAACACCATATATTTT,CASSKKKNRVSGNTIYF
TRBV27,NA,TRBD1,TRBJ2-1,TGTGCCAGCAGTTTAGACAGGGGCAATGAGCAGTTCTTC,CASSLDRGNEQFF
TRBV19,few,NA,TRBJ2-7,TGTGCCAGTAGTAAGTCGTTGACTGGAGCCTACGAGCAGTACTTC,CASSKSLTGAYEQYF
TRBV5-4,NA,TRBD1,TRBJ2-7,TGTGCCAGCAGCTATTCCGGGACAGGGAGCGAGCAGTACTTC,CASSYSGTGSEQYF
TRBV25-1,NA,NA,TRBJ1-2,TGTGCCAGCAGTGCCGTACAGGGTGGGAGCGGCTACACCTTC,CASSAVQGGSGYTF
TRBV5-6,NA,TRBD2,TRBJ2-2,TGTGCCAGCAGCTTGGGACTAGCGGGGAACACCGGGGAGCCGTTTTTT,CASSLGLAGNTGEPFF